This T cell receptor beta chain came from a study of early T cells in non-severe SARS-CoV-2 infection. Looking at the study overall: Whole-blood bulk RNA, unsorted, was sequenced, and chains were unpaired.

In its sample, this clonotype was seen many times. TCRdb passed the 5' RACE reads through MiXCR, listing each CDR3 protein once. The repertoire has around 26,000 distinct CDR3 sequences, 4% to 4.5% of them found once; the top ten carry around 6.2%. This CDR3 is built from 17 residues. Germline V CDR1 and CDR2: MGHRA, YSYEKL. V lost 1 base, J lost 0 bases, and 16 bases lay in between. Sequenced input: whole blood. V is TRBV4-1 and J is TRBJ2-7; D is possibly TRBD1 or TRBD2 (6 bases each). The TCR originated in an adult who was a healthcare worker with PCR-confirmed SARS-CoV-2 infection or an uninfected control (not recorded which). This CDR3 reads CASSQGNGGTSSYEQYF. CDR3 in DNA: TGCGCCAGCAGCCAAGGTAACGGGGGCACCAGCTCCTACGAGCAGTACTTC.